These T cell receptor beta chains were read from a single sample in a study of T cell repertoires in cytomegalovirus infection. TCRdb re-analysed the reads in MiXCR, keeping a single row per CDR3 protein. The sample gives roughly 990,000 distinct CDR3 sequences, approximately 31% of which show up once; about an eighth is in the top ten. These receptors lack a known antigen. The sample here was cultured CD8+ T cells from PBMCs, taken from culture after CMV antigen stimulation. The receptors here all came from a human donor in good health (CMV status not recorded). Some clones in this sample may be carry-over from other donors' samples. Both conserved end residues are part of each CDR3. Each record gives: J gene, D gene, V gene, clone size, CDR3 DNA, CDR3 protein. D genes are given only for firm matches. Clone size is stated in some rows and not others, as once, few, many or a class when expanded.

TRBJ2-7 | TRBD1 | TRBV7-6 | few | TGTGCCAGCAGCTTAGCTGTGGTGACAGGGGGCTGGTACGAGCAGTACTTC | CASSLAVVTGGWYEQYF
TRBJ2-7 | NA | TRBV7-9 | few | TGTGCCAGCAGCCCACCTATCACCTACGAGCAGTACTTC | CASSPPITYEQYF
TRBJ2-2 | NA | TRBV7-2 | NA | TGTGCCAGCAGCTTTAGTGGCTACACCGGGGAGCTGTTTTTT | CASSFSGYTGELFF
TRBJ1-6 | NA | TRBV7-9 | NA | TGTGCCAGCAGCTTAGAACGGATCAGCTCCTATAATTCACCCCTCCACTTT | CASSLERISSYNSPLHF
TRBJ1-5 | NA | TRBV7-9 | NA | TGTGCCAGCAGCTTAGGAGTTGCTCCCCAGCATTTT | CASSLGVAPQHF
TRBJ2-2 | NA | TRBV11-2 | NA | TGTGCCAGCAGCTTAAAGGGTGCGGGCACCGGGGAGCTGTTTTTT | CASSLKGAGTGELFF
TRBJ1-5 | TRBD1 | TRBV20-1 | NA | TGCAGTGCCGTCTGGGGACAGGGTGGTCAGCCCCAGCATTTT | CSAVWGQGGQPQHF
TRBJ2-5 | NA | TRBV7-7 | few | TGTGCTAGCAGCTTATCCCAGGGATCCCGGGAGACCCAGTACTTC | CASSLSQGSRETQYF
TRBJ1-1 | NA | TRBV7-2 | many | TGTGCCAGCAGCTCGAGGGGGATGAGCACTGAAGCTTTCTTT | CASSSRGMSTEAFF
TRBJ2-5 | NA | TRBV7-9 | many | TGTGCCAGCAGCTCAACAGGGATGGAGACCCAGTACTTC | CASSSTGMETQYF
TRBJ1-2 | TRBD1 | TRBV27 | NA | TGTGCCAGCAGTCTAACAGACAGGGTATTTACAGGGGGCTACACCTTC | CASSLTDRVFTGGYTF
TRBJ2-7 | NA | TRBV5-5 | NA | TGTGCCAGCAGCTTGGCCTGGCCTCGGTACGAGCAGTACTTC | CASSLAWPRYEQYF
TRBJ1-3 | NA | TRBV4-2 | NA | TGTGCCAGCAGCCAAGATCCAGGACACTTCTCTGCTGGCGGAAACACCATATATTTT | CASSQDPGHFSAGGNTIYF
TRBJ1-2 | NA | TRBV7-9 | NA | TGTGTCAGCAGGAATGGACACGTCTATGGCTACACCTTC | CVSRNGHVYGYTF
TRBJ2-5 | NA | TRBV28 | few | TGTGCCAGCAGTTCGAATCGGAGGGGGGGGCAAGAGACCCAGTACTTC | CASSSNRRGGQETQYF
TRBJ1-1 | NA | TRBV4-1 | NA | TGCGCCAGCAGCCAAGTTTACAGAACGAACACTGAAGCTTTCTTT | CASSQVYRTNTEAFF
TRBJ2-3 | NA | TRBV28 | few | TGTGCCAGCAGTGATGGCGGAACCACAGATACGCAGTATTTT | CASSDGGTTDTQYF
TRBJ1-5 | NA | TRBV7-9 | few | TGTGCCAGCAGCCTACAGGGACGGGGGGATCAGCCCCAGCATTTT | CASSLQGRGDQPQHF
TRBJ2-7 | TRBD2 | TRBV7-2 | many | TGTGCCAGCAGCTTCCTCATCGGACCTAGCGGGGCGTACGAGCAGTACTTC | CASSFLIGPSGAYEQYF
TRBJ1-4 | TRBD1 | TRBV7-8 | many | TGTGCCAGCAGCTTAGGGACAGGGCGACCGATCCTTGCAACTAATGAAAAACTGTTTTTT | CASSLGTGRPILATNEKLFF
TRBJ2-7 | NA | TRBV10-1 | once | TGCGCCAGCAGTGCCTGGACAGATTCCTACGAGCAGTACTTC | CASSAWTDSYEQYF
TRBJ1-5 | NA | TRBV19 | NA | TGTGCCAGTAGTAAAGAGTTCAATCAGCCCCAGCATTTT | CASSKEFNQPQHF
TRBJ1-6 | TRBD1 | TRBV6-9 | NA | TGTGCCAGCAGTTCCGTGGAGAGACAGGGGGCAAATTCACCCCTCCACTTT | CASSSVERQGANSPLHF
TRBJ1-5 | NA | TRBV6-1 | many | TGTGCCAGCAGTGAAGACAGTTATAGCAATCAGCCCCAGCATTTT | CASSEDSYSNQPQHF
TRBJ2-1 | NA | TRBV11-3 | many | TGTGCCAGCAGCTTAGATGAAGGGTGTACCTACAATGAGCAGTTCTTC | CASSLDEGCTYNEQFF
TRBJ2-4 | TRBD1 | TRBV19 | few | TGTGCCAGTGTCGGACAGGACAGGCGGGACATTCAGTACTTC | CASVGQDRRDIQYF
TRBJ2-1 | NA | TRBV20-1 | NA | TGCAGTGCTAGACAAAACACCTACAATGAGCAGTTCTTC | CSARQNTYNEQFF
TRBJ2-1 | TRBD2 | TRBV6-2/TRBV6-3 | NA | TGTGCCAGCAGACCTGGACTAGCGGGGGGGCGCGCCTACAATGAGCAGTTCTTC | CASRPGLAGGRAYNEQFF
TRBJ2-3 | TRBD1 | TRBV11-3 | NA | TGTGCCAGTCCGGGATGGACAGGGAGCACAGATACGCAGTATTTT | CASPGWTGSTDTQYF
TRBJ2-7 | NA | TRBV7-6 | many | TGTGCCAGCAGCTTAGAAGGAACCCCTAGCTACGAGCAGTACTTC | CASSLEGTPSYEQYF
TRBJ2-6 | NA | TRBV13 | NA | TGTGCCAACAGCTTAAGAGGGTGGAGAGGGAACTCTGGGGCCAACGTCCTGACTTTC | CANSLRGWRGNSGANVLTF
TRBJ1-4 | NA | TRBV7-9 | few | TGTGCCAGCAGCTTAGGGGGGGCAGAGGAAAAACTGTTTTTT | CASSLGGAEEKLFF
TRBJ1-1 | NA | TRBV7-6 | many | TGTGCCAGCAGCTTAAGCGATCAGTTGAACACTGAAGCTTTCTTT | CASSLSDQLNTEAFF
TRBJ2-1 | NA | TRBV27 | few | TGTGCCAGCAGTCGCCACCCCTACAATGAGCAGTTCTTC | CASSRHPYNEQFF